The clone carrying this T cell receptor (beta chain) was counted at least ten times. The antigen remains unidentified. Mismatch with germline at one junction end may stem from a read error. CDR1 and CDR2 from the germline V gene are MNHNS and SASEGT. This CDR3 contains 13 residues. This sample is drawn from a study of T cells in Graves' hyperthyroidism and ophthalmopathy. Study findings and constraints: Blood also showed most of the thyroid clonotypes that were expanded above 0.001. Ophthalmopathy cases were set apart from stable hyperthyroidism by a 13 V-J model.

Researchers amplified the TCR beta CDR3 regions from RNA transcripts. HTBI primers were the set used in a first-round RT-PCR of the TCR CDR3. TCRdb analysed the multiplex PCR reads with MiXCR anew, one entry per CDR3 protein. The table shows roughly 240,000 distinct CDR3 sequences, with almost 25% occurring only once. Ophthalmopathy patients had Clinical Activity Score at least 3, NOSPECS grade at least 4, duration under 3 months. Each 10 ml fresh peripheral blood draw supplied the PBMCs. The sequenced sample was blood. V gene TRBV6-1 combines with J gene TRBJ1-1; 7 nucleotides line up with TRBD1. The receptor was derived from a woman aged 35 to 49 with Graves' ophthalmopathy. The CDR3: CTSSGYRGTEAFF. As DNA, the CDR3 is TGTACCAGCAGCGGCTACAGGGGAACTGAAGCTTTCTTT.